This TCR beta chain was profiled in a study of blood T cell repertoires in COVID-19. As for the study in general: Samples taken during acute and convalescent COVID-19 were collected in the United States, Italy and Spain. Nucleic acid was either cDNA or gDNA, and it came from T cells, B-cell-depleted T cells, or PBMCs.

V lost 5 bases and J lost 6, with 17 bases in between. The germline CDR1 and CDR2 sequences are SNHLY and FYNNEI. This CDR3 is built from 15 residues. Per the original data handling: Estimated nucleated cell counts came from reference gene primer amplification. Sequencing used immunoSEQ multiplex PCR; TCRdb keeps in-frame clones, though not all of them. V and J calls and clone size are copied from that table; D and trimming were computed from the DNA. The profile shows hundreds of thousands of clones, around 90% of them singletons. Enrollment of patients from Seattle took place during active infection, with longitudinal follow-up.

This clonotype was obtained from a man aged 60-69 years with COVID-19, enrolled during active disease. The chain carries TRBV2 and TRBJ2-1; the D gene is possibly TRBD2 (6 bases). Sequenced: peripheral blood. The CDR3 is CASSYPGLPANEQFF. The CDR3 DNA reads TGTGCCAGCAGTTATCCGGGACTCCCGGCCAATGAGCAGTTCTTC.